The T cell receptor (beta chain) described here comes from a study of T cells after yellow fever vaccination. Germline CDR1 is LNHNV and CDR2 is YYDKDF (reference sequence). The CDR3 has 15 amino acids. V was cut by 1 base and J by 4 bases, with 8 bases left in between. Synthesis of TCR cDNA relied on 5'RACE template switching, which attached a universal primer site and UMIs. MiXCR was run by TCRdb on the 5' RACE reads, yielding one entry per CDR3 protein. The sample holds some 300,000 distinct CDR3 sequences, 8.5% to 10% seen once. Study-wide points: The secondary response peaked faster, at day 5 versus 15, but was weaker. The booster response re-showed most primary clones: roughly 97% CD4, around 90% CD8.

For this clonotype: Its cognate antigen is unknown.

This chain links TRBV15 with TRBJ2-6; possible D gene TRBD1, 5 bases. This material consisted of CD4+ T cells sorted from PBMCs, taken 5 days after the yellow fever booster vaccination. The TCR was taken from a man between 18 and 35 years old who received the YFV17D yellow fever vaccine. The DNA of the CDR3 is TGTGCCACCAGCAGAGGGGGCTCCGGGGCCAACGTCCTGACTTTC. The encoded protein is CATSRGGSGANVLTF.